The source of this TCR beta chain is a study of blood T cell repertoires in COVID-19. Across the study: The study drew acute and convalescent COVID-19 samples from the United States, Italy and Spain.

Original handling: Counts of nucleated cells, estimated from reference gene primer amplification, were obtained. Sequenced by immunoSEQ multiplex PCR; TCRdb stores in-frame clones only, minus some. V and J calls plus clone size are reproduced from that table; the DNA served to infer D and trimming. Of some 460,000 clones listed, around 90% are singletons. The sequence was collected from a woman under 30 who had recovered from COVID-19. The sequenced sample was PBMCs or T cells enriched from blood (not recorded which).

The CDR3 nucleotides read TGTGCCAGCAGTCCTACAGCCAATGAGCAGTTCTTC. Protein sequence: CASSPTANEQFF. The chain recombines TRBV28 with TRBJ2-1; D is unclear. This CDR3 contains 12 residues. Trimming removed 5 bases from V and 6 bases from J, with 8 bases in between. The germline V gene encodes CDR1 MDHEN and CDR2 SYDVKM.